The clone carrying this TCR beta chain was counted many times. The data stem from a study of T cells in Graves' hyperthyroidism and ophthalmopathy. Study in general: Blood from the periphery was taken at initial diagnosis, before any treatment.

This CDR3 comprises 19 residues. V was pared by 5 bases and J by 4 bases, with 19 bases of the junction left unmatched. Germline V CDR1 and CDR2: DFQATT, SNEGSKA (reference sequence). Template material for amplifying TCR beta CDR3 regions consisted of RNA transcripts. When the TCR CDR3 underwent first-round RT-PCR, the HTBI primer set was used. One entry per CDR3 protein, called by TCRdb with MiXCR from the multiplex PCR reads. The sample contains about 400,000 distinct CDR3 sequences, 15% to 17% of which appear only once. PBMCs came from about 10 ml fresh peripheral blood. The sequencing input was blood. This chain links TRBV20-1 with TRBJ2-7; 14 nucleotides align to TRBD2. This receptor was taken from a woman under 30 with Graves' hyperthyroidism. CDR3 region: CSAVPSPGTSGRRGYEQYF. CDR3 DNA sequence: TGCAGTGCTGTGCCCTCTCCCGGGACTAGCGGGAGAAGGGGGTACGAGCAGTACTTC.